The rows below give T cell receptor beta chains drawn from one sample of a study of blood T cells in healthy people across ages. TCRdb fed the 5' RACE reads into MiXCR, producing one record per CDR3 protein. The data hold about a million distinct CDR3 sequences, with around 46% observed a single time. The sequenced material came from blood. Receptor source: a man aged 25-45 years in good health. Both conserved end residues are part of each CDR3. A D gene is named only where the DNA matches it firmly. Size tells how often a clone was seen (once, few, many) or the class of an expanded clone, and some rows leave it out.

J gene,clone size,V gene,D gene,CDR3 protein,CDR3 DNA
TRBJ2-6,NA,TRBV4-1,TRBD1,CASSQDSGQGSSGANVLTF,TGCGCCAGCAGCCAAGATTCGGGACAGGGAAGCTCTGGGGCCAACGTCCTGACTTTC
TRBJ2-1,NA,TRBV10-2,TRBD2,CASQTSGGQSSYNEQFF,TGCGCCTCACAGACTAGCGGGGGCCAGAGCTCCTACAATGAGCAGTTCTTC
TRBJ2-4,NA,TRBV4-1,TRBD2,CASSQDRREVGNIQYF,TGCGCCAGCAGCCAAGACAGGCGGGAGGTGGGAAACATTCAGTACTTC
TRBJ2-7,many,TRBV6-5,TRBD1,CASSYSGTDYEQYF,TGTGCCAGCAGTTACTCCGGGACAGACTACGAGCAGTACTTC
TRBJ2-1,few,TRBV27,NA,CASSSPPLAYNEQFF,TGTGCCAGCAGTTCTCCCCCACTAGCCTACAATGAGCAGTTCTTC
TRBJ2-7,NA,TRBV7-7,TRBD1,CASSPSAVDRALSYEQYF,TGTGCTAGCAGTCCCTCAGCCGTAGACAGGGCGTTGTCCTACGAGCAGTACTTC
TRBJ1-2,NA,TRBV5-1,NA,CASSFTGSANGYTF,TGCGCCAGCAGCTTCACAGGGTCAGCGAATGGCTACACCTTC
TRBJ2-7,NA,TRBV14,NA,CASSPPVVGVEQYF,TGTGCCAGCAGCCCCCCGGTTGTCGGGGTTGAGCAGTACTTC
TRBJ1-2,NA,TRBV7-2,NA,CASSPRGRGTYGYTF,TGTGCCAGCAGCCCCCGGGGGAGAGGGACCTATGGCTACACCTTC
TRBJ1-2,NA,TRBV28,TRBD1,CASVAGTGVGYGYTF,TGTGCCAGCGTAGCCGGGACAGGGGTTGGCTATGGCTACACCTTC
TRBJ2-7,NA,TRBV30,NA,CAWSVSQNYEQYF,TGTGCCTGGAGTGTAAGCCAGAACTACGAGCAGTACTTC
TRBJ1-5,few,TRBV7-2,NA,CASTVNGGQPQHF,TGTGCCAGCACCGTTAACGGGGGTCAGCCCCAGCATTTT
TRBJ1-2,NA,TRBV7-9,NA,CASSSKDVEREGYTF,TGTGCCAGCAGCTCAAAAGACGTGGAGAGGGAAGGCTACACCTTC
TRBJ2-7,NA,TRBV6-5,TRBD1,CASSNSGTGRSYEQYF,TGTGCCAGCAGTAATTCCGGGACAGGGAGGTCCTACGAGCAGTACTTC
TRBJ2-7,few,TRBV12-3/TRBV12-4,NA,CASNAGGFEQYF,TGTGCCAGCAACGCTGGGGGGTTCGAGCAGTACTTC
TRBJ2-1,few,TRBV29-1,NA,CSVSDRFGEQFF,TGCAGCGTTTCCGACAGGTTCGGTGAGCAGTTCTTC
TRBJ2-7,NA,TRBV28,NA,CASSLKRDSDYEQYF,TGTGCCAGCAGTTTAAAGCGGGACAGTGACTACGAGCAGTACTTC
TRBJ1-4,NA,TRBV27,NA,CASRDMGRRVLREKLFF,TGTGCCAGCAGGGATATGGGTCGGAGGGTCCTCAGGGAAAAACTGTTTTTT
TRBJ1-5,NA,TRBV2,TRBD1,CASRTGGATNQPQHF,TGTGCCAGCAGAACAGGGGGAGCTACCAATCAGCCCCAGCATTTT
TRBJ2-7,few,TRBV27,NA,CASSLGRGQSYEQYF,TGTGCCAGCAGTTTAGGTAGAGGACAGTCCTACGAGCAGTACTTC
TRBJ2-3,NA,TRBV4-3,TRBD2,CASSQASGIAGERSTDTQYF,TGCGCCAGCAGCCAAGCAAGCGGGATAGCGGGGGAGCGGAGCACAGATACGCAGTATTTT
TRBJ1-2,many,TRBV3-1,NA,CASSQERYGYTF,TGTGCCAGCAGCCAAGAACGGTATGGCTACACCTTC
TRBJ2-3,few,TRBV29-1,TRBD2,CSVEELAVSSTDTQYF,TGCAGCGTTGAAGAGCTAGCGGTTTCTAGCACAGATACGCAGTATTTT
TRBJ1-1,NA,TRBV12-3/TRBV12-4,NA,CASSLQAGTMNTEAFF,TGTGCCAGCAGTTTACAGGCAGGGACCATGAACACTGAAGCTTTCTTT
TRBJ1-6,few,TRBV20-1,NA,CSARPQSSYNSPLHF,TGCAGTGCTAGACCCCAGAGCTCCTATAATTCACCCCTCCACTTT
TRBJ2-3,NA,TRBV24-1,NA,CATSDTAESTDTQYF,TGTGCCACCAGTGATACAGCCGAGAGCACAGATACGCAGTATTTT
TRBJ2-7,NA,TRBV3-1,NA,CASSQDGGGYEQYF,TGTGCCAGCAGCCAAGATGGTGGGGGCTACGAGCAGTACTTC
TRBJ1-6,few,TRBV28,NA,CASSLQGVDSPLHF,TGTGCCAGCAGTTTACAGGGTGTGGATTCACCCCTCCACTTT
TRBJ1-2,once,TRBV7-2,NA,CASNLEVYGYTF,TGTGCCAGCAACTTAGAGGTCTATGGCTACACCTTC
TRBJ1-1,NA,TRBV19,TRBD1,CASSIRSGGDTEAFF,TGTGCCAGTAGTATAAGGTCAGGGGGAGACACTGAAGCTTTCTTT
TRBJ1-2,NA,TRBV5-1,NA,CASNRGDGTNYGYTF,TGCGCCAGCAACCGCGGGGACGGTACTAACTATGGCTACACCTTC
TRBJ2-1,many,TRBV28,NA,CASSLRGNEQFF,TGTGCCAGCAGCCTTAGAGGGAATGAGCAGTTCTTC
TRBJ2-7,NA,TRBV7-2,TRBD2,CASGLASGGTYEQYF,TGTGCCAGCGGCTTAGCTAGCGGGGGGACATACGAGCAGTACTTC
TRBJ1-2,NA,TRBV12-3/TRBV12-4,NA,CASSPLGYGYTF,TGTGCCAGCAGCCCTTTGGGATATGGCTACACCTTC
TRBJ2-1,NA,TRBV9,TRBD2,CASSEKPGLAVSEQFF,TGTGCCAGCAGTGAAAAACCGGGACTAGCGGTCAGTGAGCAGTTCTTC
TRBJ2-7,few,TRBV29-1,NA,CSVVKRGAYEQYF,TGCAGCGTTGTGAAGAGGGGAGCCTACGAGCAGTACTTC
TRBJ1-5,NA,TRBV2,TRBD1,CASSSEGQGTQPQHF,TGTGCCAGCAGTTCGGAGGGACAGGGTACTCAGCCCCAGCATTTT
TRBJ2-7,NA,TRBV6-2/TRBV6-3,NA,CASSYSGRDDGYEQYF,TGTGCCAGCAGTTACTCGGGCAGGGATGATGGTTACGAGCAGTACTTC
TRBJ1-4,NA,TRBV5-1,TRBD1,CASSFWGQENNEKLFF,TGCGCCAGCAGCTTCTGGGGACAGGAAAATAATGAAAAACTGTTTTTT
TRBJ2-7,many,TRBV6-2/TRBV6-3,NA,CASSWTPYEQYF,TGTGCCAGCAGCTGGACACCCTACGAGCAGTACTTC
TRBJ2-3,NA,TRBV5-6,TRBD1,CASSSTDRGDTQYF,TGTGCCAGCAGCTCGACTGACAGGGGGGATACGCAGTATTTT
TRBJ2-1,few,TRBV2,NA,CASILGGSGYNEQFF,TGTGCCAGCATCTTGGGCGGTAGCGGTTACAATGAGCAGTTCTTC
TRBJ2-1,NA,TRBV5-6,TRBD2,CASREGLGSYNEQFF,TGTGCCAGCAGGGAGGGACTAGGGAGCTACAATGAGCAGTTCTTC
TRBJ2-7,NA,TRBV18,TRBD1,CASSPGQGNREQYF,TGTGCCAGCTCACCCGGACAGGGGAATCGCGAGCAGTACTTC
TRBJ1-2,NA,TRBV6-5,NA,CASGTGSYGYTF,TGTGCCAGCGGTACAGGGTCCTATGGCTACACCTTC
TRBJ2-7,NA,TRBV3-1,NA,CASSHNTNYEQYF,TGTGCCAGCAGTCACAACACAAACTACGAGCAGTACTTC
TRBJ2-7,once,TRBV5-6,NA,CASSFGGELYEQYF,TGTGCCAGCAGCTTCGGCGGGGAACTGTACGAGCAGTACTTC
TRBJ2-3,few,TRBV12-3/TRBV12-4,TRBD2,CASTGAGAYTDTQYF,TGTGCCAGCACCGGAGCGGGGGCCTACACAGATACGCAGTATTTT
TRBJ2-5,NA,TRBV27,TRBD1,CASRKLQGDQETQYF,TGTGCCAGCAGAAAACTACAGGGGGACCAAGAGACCCAGTACTTC
TRBJ1-2,NA,TRBV5-6,NA,CASSLNGGSYGYTF,TGTGCCAGCAGCTTGAATGGCGGATCTTATGGCTACACCTTC
TRBJ1-5,many,TRBV7-9,NA,CASSSPGHNQPQHF,TGTGCCAGCAGTTCTCCGGGACATAATCAGCCCCAGCATTTT
TRBJ2-5,many,TRBV11-1,NA,CASSFSRGAGETQYF,TGTGCCAGCAGCTTTTCCCGGGGGGCCGGCGAGACCCAGTACTTC
TRBJ2-5,few,TRBV10-2,NA,CASSDWAGNEQYF,TGCGCCAGCAGTGACTGGGCAGGGAATGAGCAGTACTTC
TRBJ2-3,few,TRBV4-2,TRBD2,CASSQALRRGGAPDTQYF,TGTGCCAGCAGCCAAGCTCTTCGGCGCGGGGGGGCACCCGATACGCAGTATTTT
TRBJ2-1,NA,TRBV2,NA,CASSGELQSWVNEQFF,TGTGCCAGCAGCGGAGAACTACAATCATGGGTCAATGAGCAGTTCTTC
TRBJ1-2,NA,TRBV12-3/TRBV12-4,NA,CASTPGEGGSYTF,TGTGCCAGCACCCCGGGGGAGGGGGGTAGCTACACCTTC
TRBJ2-7,NA,TRBV11-1,TRBD2,CASSLQRGPSYEQYF,TGTGCCAGCAGCTTACAGCGGGGGCCTTCCTACGAGCAGTACTTC